This entry concerns a single TCR beta chain. No antigen is known for it. An end of the junction differs from the germline gene, which may be a read error. Synthesis of TCR beta cDNA was carried out from around 540 ng total RNA with a constant-region primer. Libraries of TCR beta came from three nested multiplex PCR rounds with slightly modified ARM-PCR. MiXCR, run by TCRdb on the multiplex PCR reads, gives a single entry per CDR3 protein. The repertoire consists of 60,000 or so distinct CDR3 sequences, with over 65% occurring once and the leading ten covering just over 55%. This record comes from a study of tumor-infiltrating lymphocytes in primary liver carcinoma. Whole-study findings and limits: It was in tumors, not blood, that the top-250-clone fraction was significantly higher (p = 0.039). Paired tumor-adjacent and tumor-blood samples overlapped less than tumor region pairs did.

Extraction of RNA together with DNA used about 17-31 mg of unsorted bulk tissue. The TCR comes from a man aged 40-55 years with primary liver carcinoma and hepatitis B virus infection. Sequenced input: liver tumor tissue from sampling region 2. The subset denotes: tumor region T2, inferior pole.

CDR3 bases: TGCGCCAGCAGCCGGACCTGGACCGACCCTGACACAGACACGCAGTCTTTT. It is translated as CASSRTWTDPDTDTQSF. V is TRBV5-1 and J is TRBJ2-3; D not resolved. Looked up from germline, CDR1 is SGHRS and CDR2 is YFSETQ. The CDR3 covers 17 residues.